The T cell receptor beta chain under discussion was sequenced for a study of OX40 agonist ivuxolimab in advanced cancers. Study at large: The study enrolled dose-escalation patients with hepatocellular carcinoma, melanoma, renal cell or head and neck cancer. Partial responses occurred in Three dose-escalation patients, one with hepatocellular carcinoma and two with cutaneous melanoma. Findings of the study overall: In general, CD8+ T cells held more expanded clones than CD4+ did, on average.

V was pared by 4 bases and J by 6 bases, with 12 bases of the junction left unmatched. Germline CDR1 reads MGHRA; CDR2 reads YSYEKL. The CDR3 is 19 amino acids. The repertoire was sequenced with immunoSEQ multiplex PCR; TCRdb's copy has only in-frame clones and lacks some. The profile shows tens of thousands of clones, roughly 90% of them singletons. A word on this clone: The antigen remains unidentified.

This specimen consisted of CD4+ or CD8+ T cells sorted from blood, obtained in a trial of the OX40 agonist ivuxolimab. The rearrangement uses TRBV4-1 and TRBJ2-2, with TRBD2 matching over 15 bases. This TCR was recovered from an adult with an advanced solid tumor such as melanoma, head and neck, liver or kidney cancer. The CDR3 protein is CASSRLLGLAGGPPGELFF. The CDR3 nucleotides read TGCGCCAGCAGCCGATTACTAGGACTAGCGGGAGGGCCCCCCGGGGAGCTGTTTTTT.